The next 23 T cell receptor beta chains were all read from a single sample in a study of T cell responses to AZD1222 COVID-19 vaccine. Data came from immunoSEQ multiplex PCR; TCRdb stores just in-frame clones and leaves some out. Of roughly 67,000 clones listed, 80% to 90% are singletons. The sample in question was peripheral blood, obtained 28 days after the second AZD1222 dose. All receptors come from an adult who received the AZD1222 COVID-19 vaccine.

The chain couples TRBV6-5 to TRBJ1-5; 7 bases agree with TRBD1. V trimming: 5 bases; J trimming: 0 bases; junction bases outside the gene matches: 4. Per the germline V gene, CDR1 is MNHEY and CDR2 is SVGAGI. The CDR3 runs to 15 residues. The CDR3 sequence is CASSPRQGSNQPQHF. CDR3 coding DNA: TGTGCCAGCAGTCCTCGACAGGGTAGCAATCAGCCCCAGCATTTT.

The gene calls are TRBV2 and TRBJ2-3, with 9 bases matching TRBD1. Losses at the gene ends were 5 bases for V and 3 bases for J; bases not matched to a gene: 3. The CDR3 is made up of 14 amino acids. In germline, CDR1 is SNHLY, CDR2 FYNNEI. The CDR3: CASSRDRVTDTQYF. CDR3 DNA: TGTGCCAGCAGTCGGGACAGGGTAACAGATACGCAGTATTTT.

This chain joins TRBV5-1 and TRBJ2-7, with TRBD1 as a possible D gene (5 bases). The germline CDR1 and CDR2 sequences are SGHRS and YFSETQ. Trimming removed 4 bases from V and 3 bases from J, with 14 bases in between. This CDR3 spans 14 amino acids. CDR3 loop: CASSTQGMSYEQYF. CDR3 DNA sequence: TGCGCCAGCAGCACGCAGGGTATGAGCTACGAGCAGTACTTC.

The gene calls are TRBV4-1 and TRBJ2-7; 8 bases map to TRBD1. Germline V gene data show CDR1 as MGHRA and CDR2 as YSYEKL. V trimming: 1 base; J trimming: 3 bases; junction bases outside the gene matches: 8. The CDR3 has 16 amino acids. The CDR3 DNA is TGCGCCAGCAGCCAAGGCCGCGGGACAGGATTCTACGAGCAGTACTTC. This encodes CASSQGRGTGFYEQYF.

This sequence joins TRBV7-2 and TRBJ1-5, with TRBD1 as a possible D gene (5 bases). The CDR3 length is 12 residues. The germline CDR1 and CDR2 sequences are SGHTA and FQGNSA. CDR3 DNA: TGTGCAACCGGGGCCTCCAATCAGCCCCAGCATTTT. Translation gives CATGASNQPQHF.

The chain links TRBV15 to TRBJ1-1, with TRBD1 as a possible D gene (5 bases). The CDR3 contains 15 residues. Deletions cut 3 bases from V and 5 bases from J, with 16 bases between. Germline V CDR1 and CDR2: LNHNV, YYDKDF (reference sequence). For the CDR3, the DNA is TGTGCCACCAGCAGCCTTGGGGGAGGATTGACTGAAGCTTTCTTT. This encodes CATSSLGGGLTEAFF.

V gene TRBV5-5 combines with J gene TRBJ1-1, with D possibly being TRBD1 (5 bases). The V end was cut by 4 bases, the J end by 4 bases, with 23 bases between. Germline CDR1 reads SGHKS; CDR2 reads YYEKEE (reference sequence). The CDR3 loop spans 17 amino acids. Here the CDR3 DNA reads TGTGCCAGCAGCCCGACATACCCGACAGTTTGGATCACTGAAGCTTTCTTT. Its protein product is CASSPTYPTVWITEAFF.

The chain carries TRBV5-1 and TRBJ2-7; either TRBD1 or TRBD2 may supply D (6 bases each). V shed 3 bases and J shed 3 bases, with 19 bases lying between them. This CDR3 is built from 16 residues. The germline V gene encodes CDR1 SGHRS and CDR2 YFSETQ. Here the CDR3 DNA reads TGCGCCAGCAGCTCAACCCCCGGGGGCACCAGCTACGAGCAGTACTTC. As protein: CASSSTPGGTSYEQYF.

V and J are TRBV6-2 or TRBV6-3 and TRBJ2-1; possible D gene TRBD2, 6 bases. The CDR3 consists of 14 residues. The V end was cut by 6 bases, the J end by 2 bases, with 11 bases between. Germline loops: CDR1 MNHEY, CDR2 SVGEGT. This CDR3 is CASSGTPTYNEQFF. CDR3 nucleotide sequence: TGTGCCAGCAGCGGGACTCCCACCTACAATGAGCAGTTCTTC.

The genes are TRBV7-8 and TRBJ2-7; D is tentatively TRBD1 or TRBD2 (6 bases each). V was trimmed by 4 bases and J by 4 bases, leaving 14 bases between them. Germline assignment: CDR1 SGHVS and CDR2 FQNEAQ. This CDR3 contains 14 residues. The CDR3 protein is CASSSGATTYEQYF. The CDR3 coding sequence is TGTGCCAGCAGCTCGGGGGCTACAACTTACGAGCAGTACTTC.

This chain uses TRBV4-3 with TRBJ1-4; no reliable D call. V was clipped by 2 bases and J by 6 bases, with 16 bases between them. The CDR3 covers 16 residues. CDR1 and CDR2 from the germline V gene are LGHNA and YSLEER. This chain's CDR3 is CASSQRIGKPHEKLFF. CDR3 in DNA: TGCGCCAGCAGCCAAAGGATCGGGAAACCCCATGAAAAACTGTTTTTT.

The chain employs TRBV5-1 and TRBJ2-1; TRBD2 matches at 10 bases. With 0 bases clipped from V and 6 bases from J, the junction kept 6 bases outside the gene matches. The CDR3 sequence is 16 residues long. The germline gives CDR1 SGHRS, CDR2 YFSETQ. For the CDR3, the DNA is TGCGCCAGCAGCTTGGAGCGGGAGGGCCGGGGCAATGAGCAGTTCTTC. Encoded protein: CASSLEREGRGNEQFF.

The chain couples TRBV11-2 to TRBJ2-3, with D uncertain. The V end was cut by 5 bases, the J end by 8 bases, with 8 bases between. The germline V gene has CDR1 SGHAT and CDR2 FQNNGV. This CDR3 spans 11 amino acids. Here the CDR3 reads CASSALATQYF. CDR3 coding DNA: TGTGCCAGCAGCGCCCTGGCTACGCAGTATTTT.

This clone came up a few times. The V gene is TRBV25-1, the J gene TRBJ1-1, with D unresolved. The CDR3 sequence is 12 residues long. CDR1 is MGHDK and CDR2 is SYGVNS in the germline V gene. V was pared by 6 bases and J by 0 bases, with 5 bases between. The CDR3 is CASRGMNTEAFF. In DNA, the CDR3 is TGTGCCAGCAGGGGGATGAACACTGAAGCTTTCTTT.

The CDR3 sequence is CATSRGDRGNQPQHF. CDR3 DNA: TGTGCCACCAGCAGAGGGGACAGGGGCAATCAGCCCCAGCATTTT. This chain links TRBV15 with TRBJ1-5; TRBD1 aligns across 9 bases. Germline-derived CDR1 and CDR2 are LNHNV and YYDKDF (reference sequence). Trimming removed 1 base from V and 2 bases from J; junction bases left unmatched: 0. CDR3 length equals 15 residues.

The J gene is TRBJ2-7, the V gene TRBV19, with D unresolved. The CDR3 sequence is 12 residues long. V lost 5 bases to trimming and J lost 5 bases, with 10 bases between them. Germline CDR1 LNHDA, CDR2 SQIVND (reference sequence). The CDR3 coding sequence is TGTGCCAGTAGTCCGGGTACCGACGAGCAGTACTTC. Translation gives CASSPGTDEQYF.

The chain is built from TRBV7-2 and TRBJ1-1; maybe TRBD1 (5 bases). Germline CDR1 SGHTA, CDR2 FQGNSA. The CDR3 has 12 residues. Trimming stripped 0 bases from V and 7 bases from J, with 6 bases between. DNA of the CDR3: TGTGCCAGCAGCTTAGCGGGGGGTGAAGCTTTCTTT. It encodes CASSLAGGEAFF.

This chain connects TRBV19 to TRBJ2-1; D is ambiguous. The CDR3 is 15 residues long. The ends were cut back, 5 bases at V and 0 bases at J, with 11 bases in the middle. The germline gives CDR1 LNHDA, CDR2 SQIVND (reference sequence). CDR3 sequence reads: CASSSTISSYNEQFF. The CDR3 DNA sequence: TGTGCCAGTAGTTCAACTATTAGCTCCTACAATGAGCAGTTCTTC.

J is TRBJ1-2 and V is TRBV9; possibly TRBD1 for D (5 bases). Germline CDR1 and CDR2: SGDLS and YYNGEE. CDR3 size: 16 residues. Trimming removed 1 base from V and 0 bases from J, with 13 bases in between. The CDR3 loop is CASSVNLAGTNYGYTF. The DNA of the CDR3 is TGTGCCAGCAGCGTAAACCTGGCAGGGACTAACTATGGCTACACCTTC.

The chain employs TRBV7-9 and TRBJ2-1; TRBD1 matches 8 bases. The CDR3 sequence is 13 residues long. Germline CDR1 is SEHNR and CDR2 is FQNEAQ (reference sequence). Unmatched junction bases numbered 10, after V lost 5 bases and J lost 13 bases. The CDR3 sequence is CASSVLGTGPQFF. Here the CDR3 DNA reads TGTGCCAGCAGCGTCCTGGGGACAGGCCCACAGTTCTTC.

The rearrangement links TRBV5-1 to TRBJ1-4, with D maybe TRBD1 (6 bases). With 4 bases removed from V and 8 bases from J, the gap between germline ends came to 18 bases. The CDR3 is 15 residues long. Germline values: CDR1 SGHRS, CDR2 YFSETQ. CDR3 bases: TGCGCCAGCAGCCTGGCGAAGGGGGAGAGCGAAAAACTGTTTTTT. It translates to CASSLAKGESEKLFF.

This chain connects TRBV24-1 to TRBJ2-5, with 11 positions matching TRBD2. CDR1 and CDR2 (germline): KGHDR, SFDVKD. V lost 3 bases to trimming and J lost 1 base; unmatched junction nucleotides: 12. The CDR3 spans 19 residues. The CDR3 bases are TGTGCCACCAGTGATCCCCGGGGGACTAGCGGCCGTATCCAAGAGACCCAGTACTTC. This gives the protein CATSDPRGTSGRIQETQYF.

The rearrangement links TRBV7-9 to TRBJ1-3, with D unresolved. Trimming pared 3 bases from V and 8 bases from J, leaving 11 bases between. The germline V gene encodes CDR1 SEHNR and CDR2 FQNEAQ (reference sequence). The CDR3 has 13 residues. The CDR3 DNA reads TGTGCCAGCAGCTTTGCCGAGGTGCACACCATATATTTT. Amino acids: CASSFAEVHTIYF.